This T cell receptor (beta chain) was identified during a study of cytomegalovirus exposure and HLA in healthy donors. General observations from the study: Reported performance of the classifier showed diagnosis of cytomegalovirus status with high specificity and sensitivity.

Of note for this clone: Antigen unknown.

The table came from immunoSEQ multiplex PCR; TCRdb's copy has only in-frame clones and leaves some out. The repertoire has some 250,000 clones, around 89% of them found once; the top ten carry 0.37%. Sequencing was carried out using PBMCs. This clonotype was obtained from a woman aged 18-30 years in good health and CMV-seronegative.

The CDR3 spells CASSFLDTNEQFF. The CDR3 DNA sequence: TGTGCCAGCAGCTTCTTAGATACTAATGAGCAGTTCTTC. The V gene is TRBV7-2, the J gene TRBJ2-1, with unresolved D. The germline gives CDR1 SGHTA, CDR2 FQGNSA. The CDR3 is made up of 13 amino acids. Trimming pared 3 bases from V and 7 bases from J, leaving 10 bases between.